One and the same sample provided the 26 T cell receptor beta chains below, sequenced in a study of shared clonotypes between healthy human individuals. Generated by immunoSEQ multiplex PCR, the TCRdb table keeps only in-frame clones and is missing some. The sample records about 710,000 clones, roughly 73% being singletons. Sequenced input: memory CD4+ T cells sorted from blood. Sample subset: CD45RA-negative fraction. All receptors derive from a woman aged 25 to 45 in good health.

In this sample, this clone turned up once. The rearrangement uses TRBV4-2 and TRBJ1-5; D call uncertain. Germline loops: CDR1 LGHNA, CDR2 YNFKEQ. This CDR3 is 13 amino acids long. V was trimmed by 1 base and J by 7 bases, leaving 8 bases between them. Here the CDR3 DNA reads TGTGCCAGCAGCCAAGTAATAGGGCAGCCCCAGCATTTT. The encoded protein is CASSQVIGQPQHF.

CDR3 residues: CSAAVGQYF. Here the CDR3 DNA reads TGCAGTGCGGCGGTCGGGCAGTACTTC. The rearrangement joins TRBV20-1 to TRBJ2-7; D unclear. The germline V gene has CDR1 DFQATT and CDR2 SNEGSKA (reference sequence). CDR3 length: 9 residues. Trimming left V 6 bases short and J 9 bases short, with 9 bases between.

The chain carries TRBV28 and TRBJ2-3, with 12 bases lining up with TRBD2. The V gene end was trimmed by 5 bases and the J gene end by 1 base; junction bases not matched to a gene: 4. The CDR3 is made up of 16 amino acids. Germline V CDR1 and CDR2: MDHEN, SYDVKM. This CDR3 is CASSRSSGRGTDTQYF. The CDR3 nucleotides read TGTGCCAGCAGTCGATCTAGCGGGAGGGGCACAGATACGCAGTATTTT.

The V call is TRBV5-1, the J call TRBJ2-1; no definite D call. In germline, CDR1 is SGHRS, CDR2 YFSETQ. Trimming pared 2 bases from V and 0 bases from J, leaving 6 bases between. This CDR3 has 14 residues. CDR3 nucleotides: TGCGCCAGCAGCTTAATGAGCTCCTACAATGAGCAGTTCTTC. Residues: CASSLMSSYNEQFF.

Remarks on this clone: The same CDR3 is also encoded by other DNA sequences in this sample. For the CDR3, the DNA is TGTGCCTGGAGTGGGACTAGCGGGAGAAGTTCTTACGAGCAGTACTTC. Translated: CAWSGTSGRSSYEQYF. The chain couples TRBV30 to TRBJ2-5, with TRBD2 matching 13 bases. TRBJ2-7 matches the DNA end more closely, so the J call is doubtful. Germline V lookup: CDR1 GTSNPN, CDR2 SVGIG (reference sequence). The CDR3 is 16 amino acids.

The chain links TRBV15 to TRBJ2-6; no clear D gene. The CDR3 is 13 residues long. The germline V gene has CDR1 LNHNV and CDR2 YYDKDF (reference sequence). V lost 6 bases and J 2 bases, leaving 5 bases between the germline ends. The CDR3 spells CATSLAGANVLTF. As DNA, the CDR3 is TGTGCCACCAGTCTGGCTGGGGCCAACGTCCTGACTTTC.

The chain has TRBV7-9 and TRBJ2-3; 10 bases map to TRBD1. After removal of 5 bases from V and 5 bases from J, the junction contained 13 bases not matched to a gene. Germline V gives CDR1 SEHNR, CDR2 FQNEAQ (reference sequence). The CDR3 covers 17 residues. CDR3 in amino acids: CASSPRPGQGLKDTQYF. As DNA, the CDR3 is TGTGCCAGCAGCCCGAGACCGGGACAGGGGTTGAAAGATACGCAGTATTTT.

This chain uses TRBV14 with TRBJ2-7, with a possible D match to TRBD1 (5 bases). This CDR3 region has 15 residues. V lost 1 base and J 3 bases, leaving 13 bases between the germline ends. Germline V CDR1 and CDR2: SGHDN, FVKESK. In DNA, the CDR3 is TGTGCCAGCAGCCAAGTCACAGGTATTTACTACGAGCAGTACTTC. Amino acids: CASSQVTGIYYEQYF.

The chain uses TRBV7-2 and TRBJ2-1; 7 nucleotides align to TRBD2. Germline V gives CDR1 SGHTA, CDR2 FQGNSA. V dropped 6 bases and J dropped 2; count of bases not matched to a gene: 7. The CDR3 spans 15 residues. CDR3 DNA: TGTGCCAGCAGTCCCCTAGCGGAGACCTACAATGAGCAGTTCTTC. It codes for CASSPLAETYNEQFF.

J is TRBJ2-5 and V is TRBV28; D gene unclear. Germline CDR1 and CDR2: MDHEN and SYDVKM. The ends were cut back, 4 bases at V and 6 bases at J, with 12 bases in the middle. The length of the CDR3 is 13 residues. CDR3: CASSWATVQTQYF. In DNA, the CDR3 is TGTGCCAGCAGTTGGGCCACCGTCCAGACCCAGTACTTC.

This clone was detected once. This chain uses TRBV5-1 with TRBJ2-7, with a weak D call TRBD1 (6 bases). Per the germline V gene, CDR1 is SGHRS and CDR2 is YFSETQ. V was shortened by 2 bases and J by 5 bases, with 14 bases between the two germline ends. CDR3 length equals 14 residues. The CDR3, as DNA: TGCGCCAGCAGCTTCGGGCAGGGGAAAGACGAGCAGTACTTC. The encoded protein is CASSFGQGKDEQYF.

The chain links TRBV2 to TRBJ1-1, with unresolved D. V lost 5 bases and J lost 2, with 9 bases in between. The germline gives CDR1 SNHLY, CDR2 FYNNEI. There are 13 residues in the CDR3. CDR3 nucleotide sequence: TGTGCCAGCAGTCCAGATACCAACACTGAAGCTTTCTTT. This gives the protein CASSPDTNTEAFF.

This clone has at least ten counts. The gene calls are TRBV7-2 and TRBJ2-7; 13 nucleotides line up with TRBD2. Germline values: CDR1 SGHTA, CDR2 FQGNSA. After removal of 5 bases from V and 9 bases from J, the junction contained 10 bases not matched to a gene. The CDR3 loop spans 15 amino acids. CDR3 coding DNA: TGTGCCAGCAGCCTAGATCCGGGACTAGCGGGAATGCAGTACTTC. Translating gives CASSLDPGLAGMQYF. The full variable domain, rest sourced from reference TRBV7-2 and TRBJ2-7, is GAGVSQSPSNKVTEKGKDVELRCDPISGHTALYWYRQSLGQGLEFLIYFQGNSAPDKSGLPSDRFSAERTGGSVSTLTIQRTQQEDSAVYLCASSLDPGLAGMQYFGPGTRLTVT.

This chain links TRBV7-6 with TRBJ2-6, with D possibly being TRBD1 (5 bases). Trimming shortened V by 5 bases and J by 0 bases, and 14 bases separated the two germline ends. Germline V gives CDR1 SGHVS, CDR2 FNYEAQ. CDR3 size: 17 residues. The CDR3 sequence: CASSPRNRYSGANVLTF. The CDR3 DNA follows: TGTGCCAGCAGCCCACGAAACAGGTACTCTGGGGCCAACGTCCTGACTTTC.

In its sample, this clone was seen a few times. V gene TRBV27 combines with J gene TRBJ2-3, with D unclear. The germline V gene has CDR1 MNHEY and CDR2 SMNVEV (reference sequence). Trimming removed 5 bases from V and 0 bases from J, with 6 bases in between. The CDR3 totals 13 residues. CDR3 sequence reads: CASSTTSTDTQYF. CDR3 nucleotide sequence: TGTGCCAGCAGTACAACTAGCACAGATACGCAGTATTTT.

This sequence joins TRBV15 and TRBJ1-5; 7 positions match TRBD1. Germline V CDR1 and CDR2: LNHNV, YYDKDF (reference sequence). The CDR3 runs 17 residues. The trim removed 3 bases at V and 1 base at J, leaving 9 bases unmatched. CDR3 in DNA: TGTGCCACCAGCAGGGGAGAGGGGGCTATGAGCAATCAGCCCCAGCATTTT. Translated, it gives CATSRGEGAMSNQPQHF.

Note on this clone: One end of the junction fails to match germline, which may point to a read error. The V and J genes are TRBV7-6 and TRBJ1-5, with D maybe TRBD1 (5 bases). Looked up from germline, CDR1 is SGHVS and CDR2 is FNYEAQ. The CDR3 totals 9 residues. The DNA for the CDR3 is TGCCTCAGGGATCAGCCCCAGCATTTT. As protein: CLRDQPQHF.

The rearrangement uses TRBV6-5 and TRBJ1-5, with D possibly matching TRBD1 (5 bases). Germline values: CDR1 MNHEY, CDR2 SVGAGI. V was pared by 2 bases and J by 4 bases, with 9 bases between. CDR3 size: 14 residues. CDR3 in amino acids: CASSYGAENQPQHF. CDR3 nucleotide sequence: TGTGCCAGCAGTTACGGGGCAGAAAATCAGCCCCAGCATTTT.

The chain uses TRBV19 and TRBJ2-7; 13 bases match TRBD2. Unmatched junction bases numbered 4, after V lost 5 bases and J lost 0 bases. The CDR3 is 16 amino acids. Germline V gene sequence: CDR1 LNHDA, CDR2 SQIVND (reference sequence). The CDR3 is CASSGGTSGDSYEQYF. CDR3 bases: TGTGCCAGTAGTGGCGGGACTAGCGGGGACTCCTACGAGCAGTACTTC.

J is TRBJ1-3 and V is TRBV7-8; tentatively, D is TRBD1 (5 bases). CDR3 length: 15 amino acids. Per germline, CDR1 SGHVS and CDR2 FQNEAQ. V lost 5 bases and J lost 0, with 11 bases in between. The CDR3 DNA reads TGTGCCAGCAGCCGAGGGGTTACCTCTGGAAACACCATATATTTT. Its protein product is CASSRGVTSGNTIYF. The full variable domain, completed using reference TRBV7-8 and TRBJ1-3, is GAGVSQSPRYKVAKRGQDVALRCDPISGHVSLFWYQQALGQGPEFLTYFQNEAQLDKSGLPSDRFFAERPEGSVSTLKIQRTQQEDSAVYLCASSRGVTSGNTIYFGEGSWLTVV.

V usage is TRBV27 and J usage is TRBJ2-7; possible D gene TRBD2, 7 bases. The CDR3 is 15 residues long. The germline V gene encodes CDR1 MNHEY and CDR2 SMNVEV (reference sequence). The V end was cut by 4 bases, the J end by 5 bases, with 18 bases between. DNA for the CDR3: TGTGCCAGCAGTTCCCGGGGGGCGGGAAGGGACGAGCAGTACTTC. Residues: CASSSRGAGRDEQYF.

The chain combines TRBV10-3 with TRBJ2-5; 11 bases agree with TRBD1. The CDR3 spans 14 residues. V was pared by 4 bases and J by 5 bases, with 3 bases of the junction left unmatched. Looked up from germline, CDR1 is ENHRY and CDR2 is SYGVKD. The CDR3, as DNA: TGTGCCATCAGTGGGAGGGACAGGGGGGAGACCCAGTACTTC. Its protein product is CAISGRDRGETQYF.

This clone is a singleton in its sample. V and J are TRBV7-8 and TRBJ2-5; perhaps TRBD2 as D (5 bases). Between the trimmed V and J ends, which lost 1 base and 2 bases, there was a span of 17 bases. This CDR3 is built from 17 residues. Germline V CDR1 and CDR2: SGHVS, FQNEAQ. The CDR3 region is CASSLGAFSDSQETQYF. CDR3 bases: TGTGCCAGCAGCTTAGGGGCGTTTAGCGATAGTCAAGAGACCCAGTACTTC.

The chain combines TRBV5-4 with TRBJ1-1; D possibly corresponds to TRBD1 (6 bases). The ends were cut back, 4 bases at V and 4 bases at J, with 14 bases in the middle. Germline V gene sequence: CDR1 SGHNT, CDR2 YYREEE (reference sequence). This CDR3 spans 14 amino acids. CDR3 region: CASSHIGQLTEAFF. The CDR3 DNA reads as TGTGCCAGCAGCCATATTGGACAGCTCACTGAAGCTTTCTTT.

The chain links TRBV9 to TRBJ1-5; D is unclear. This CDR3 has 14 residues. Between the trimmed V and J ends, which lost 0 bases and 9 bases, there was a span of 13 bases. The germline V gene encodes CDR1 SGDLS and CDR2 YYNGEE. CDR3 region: CASSVGGGWGPQHF. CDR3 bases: TGTGCCAGCAGCGTAGGTGGCGGTTGGGGGCCCCAGCATTTT.

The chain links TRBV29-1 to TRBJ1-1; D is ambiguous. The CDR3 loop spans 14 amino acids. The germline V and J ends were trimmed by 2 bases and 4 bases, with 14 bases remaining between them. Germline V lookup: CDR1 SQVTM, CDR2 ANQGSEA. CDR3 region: CSVEKYLHTTEAFF. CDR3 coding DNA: TGCAGCGTTGAAAAGTACTTACACACCACTGAAGCTTTCTTT.